This is a list of T cell receptor beta chains from one sample in a study of cytomegalovirus exposure and HLA in healthy donors. The repertoire was sequenced with immunoSEQ multiplex PCR; TCRdb's copy has only in-frame clones and lacks some. The profile shows approximately 200,000 clones, about 80% of them singletons. Material for sequencing was PBMCs. All receptors derive from a man younger than 30 in good health and CMV-seronegative. The CDR3 runs from the conserved cysteine through the conserved F or W. D genes are given only for firm matches. The size entry is marked missing in some rows and otherwise reads once, few, many or a size class.

D	V	size	length	J	DNA	CDR3
.	TRBV7-8	.	15	TRBJ1-1	TGTGCCAGCAGCTTACGGGCAGGGTCGAACACTGAAGCTTTCTTT	CASSLRAGSNTEAFF
.	TRBV6-4	.	14	TRBJ2-1	TGTGCCAGCAGCCCGAGCGGGCTATACAATGAGCAGTTCTTC	CASSPSGLYNEQFF
TRBD1	TRBV10-3	.	15	TRBJ1-2	TGTGCCATCAGTGAAACCGGGACAGGGGCTGATGGCTACACCTTC	CAISETGTGADGYTF
TRBD1	TRBV30	.	14	TRBJ2-7	TGTGCCTGGAGTAGGGGACAGGGGGTCTACGAGCAGTACTTC	CAWSRGQGVYEQYF
TRBD1	TRBV30	.	13	TRBJ2-7	TGTGCCTGGAACATGGGACAGGGGACCGTGCAGTACTTC	CAWNMGQGTVQYF
.	TRBV18	.	14	TRBJ1-1	TGTGCCAGCTCACCAGGGGGCGCGGGCACTGAAGCTTTCTTT	CASSPGGAGTEAFF
TRBD2	TRBV5-1	.	14	TRBJ2-5	TGCGCCAGCAGCTTTACGGGAGGGGAAGAGACCCAGTACTTC	CASSFTGGEETQYF
.	TRBV2	.	15	TRBJ2-5	TGTGCCAGCAGTGAAGGGGCGGGACAGATGAAGACCCAGTACTTC	CASSEGAGQMKTQYF
TRBD1	TRBV28	.	17	TRBJ2-1	TGTGCCAGCAGTTTAATCCTGGGACAGGGGGCGCGGAATGAGCAGTTCTTC	CASSLILGQGARNEQFF
.	TRBV7-9	.	15	TRBJ1-1	TGTTCCAGCAGCTTAAAGGGGCCTAGGGGTACTGAAGCTTTCTTT	CSSSLKGPRGTEAFF
.	TRBV6-6	few	13	TRBJ2-2	TGTGCCAGCAGTCCCCAGGGGACCGGGGAGCTGTTTTTT	CASSPQGTGELFF
.	TRBV19	.	16	TRBJ2-1	TGTGCCAGTAGTATACCGGGGAGAGGGGGGGGCAATGAGCAGTTCTTC	CASSIPGRGGGNEQFF
.	TRBV5-1	.	15	TRBJ1-3	TGCGCCAGCAGCCAGGCAGGGAAAAGTGGAAACACCATATATTTT	CASSQAGKSGNTIYF
TRBD2	TRBV5-6	.	18	TRBJ2-7	TGTGCCAGCAGCTTGGAAGGGTTAGCGGGGGGTTTCTCCTACGAGCAGTACTTC	CASSLEGLAGGFSYEQYF
.	TRBV11-3	once	11	TRBJ1-1	TGTGCCAGCTCTTGGGGGGCTGAAGCTTTCTTT	CASSWGAEAFF
TRBD1	TRBV25-1	.	14	TRBJ2-7	TGTGCCAGCAGTGACACGGACAGGGCGGGAGAGCAGTACTTC	CASSDTDRAGEQYF
.	TRBV18	once	15	TRBJ1-2	TGTGCCAGCTCACCAATTCCAGGGAACGACTATGGCTACACCTTC	CASSPIPGNDYGYTF
TRBD1	TRBV7-8	.	16	TRBJ1-4	TGTGCCAGCAGCTTAGTCCTGGACAGGGGGGATGAAAAACTGTTTTTT	CASSLVLDRGDEKLFF
TRBD1	TRBV27	once	14	TRBJ2-2	TGTGCCAGCTCCGGGACAGGACGCGCCGGGGAGCTGTTTTTT	CASSGTGRAGELFF
.	TRBV29-1	.	11	TRBJ2-7	TGCAGCGTTGACCAGGGGTACGAGCAGTACTTC	CSVDQGYEQYF
TRBD1	TRBV15	once	15	TRBJ2-2	TGTGCCGCCAGCACGACAGGGACCAACACCGGGGAGCTGTTTTTT	CAASTTGTNTGELFF
.	TRBV30	few	14	TRBJ1-5	TGTGCCTGGAGTAGTCAGGATAGCAATCAGCCCCAGCATTTT	CAWSSQDSNQPQHF
.	TRBV7-2	.	13	TRBJ2-1	TGTGCCAGCAGCCAACAGGGGGGGAGTGAGCAGTTCTTC	CASSQQGGSEQFF
.	TRBV10-3	.	15	TRBJ2-1	TGTGCCATCAGTGATCCGGGGAGCTCCTACAATGAGCAGTTCTTC	CAISDPGSSYNEQFF
TRBD1	TRBV5-8	.	17	TRBJ1-1	TGTGCCAGCTCGGGACGTGGGACAGGGGGCTCGAACACTGAAGCTTTCTTT	CASSGRGTGGSNTEAFF
.	TRBV19	.	13	TRBJ2-7	TGTGCCAGTAGTATTGGCCAGGGGTACGAGCAGTACTTC	CASSIGQGYEQYF
TRBD1	TRBV6-5	.	15	TRBJ2-5	TGTGCCAGCAGTTACGGGACAGGGTTAAGAGAGACCCAGTACTTC	CASSYGTGLRETQYF
.	TRBV5-6	.	17	TRBJ1-2	TGTGCCAGCAGCTTGAATATCTTTGCGGGAATTAACTATGGCTACACCTTC	CASSLNIFAGINYGYTF
.	TRBV7-9	.	16	TRBJ2-2	TGTGCCAGCAGCTTAACAGGGAAGGGTAACACCGGGGAGCTGTTTTTT	CASSLTGKGNTGELFF
TRBD2	TRBV2	once	13	TRBJ2-1	TGTGCCAGCAACTGGCGGGAGAACGATGAGCAGTTCTTC	CASNWRENDEQFF
.	TRBV7-9	.	12	TRBJ2-7	TGTGCCAGCAGCTTGGGACACCCGGAGCAGTACTTC	CASSLGHPEQYF
TRBD2	TRBV30	.	14	TRBJ2-3	TGTGCCTGGAGTGACCCCGGGAGGGCAGATACGCAGTATTTT	CAWSDPGRADTQYF
.	TRBV5-1	.	14	TRBJ2-1	TGCGCCAGCAGCTTGGCGGGTTCCTACAATGAGCAGTTCTTC	CASSLAGSYNEQFF
TRBD2	TRBV5-1	.	16	TRBJ2-7	TGCGCCAGCAGCGCCACTAGCGGGGGGCCGTATAGCGAGCAGTACTTC	CASSATSGGPYSEQYF
.	TRBV7-9	.	12	TRBJ2-3	TGTGCCAGCAGCTTAGTAGCTGATACGCAGTATTTT	CASSLVADTQYF